The rows below give T cell receptor beta chains drawn from one sample of a study of blood T cell repertoires in COVID-19. The table came from immunoSEQ multiplex PCR; TCRdb's copy has only in-frame clones and leaves some out. Of 400,000 to 450,000 clones in the sample, less than 95% were seen once. Material: PBMCs or T cells enriched from blood (not recorded which). These receptors all come from a man between 18 and 35 years old who had recovered from COVID-19. The CDR3 runs from the conserved cysteine through the conserved F or W. The D gene is left open where the match is weak. Clone size is given for some rows only: seen once, a few or many times, or a class if the clone is expanded.

abundance	d_gene	v_gene	j_gene	CDR3aa	CDR3nt
NA	TRBD2	TRBV7-3	TRBJ2-1	CASSPRTSGTSEQFF	TGTGCCAGCAGCCCACGGACTAGCGGGACAAGTGAGCAGTTCTTC
NA	NA	TRBV20-1	TRBJ1-2	CSARTVHGYTF	TGCAGTGCGCGGACAGTGCATGGCTACACCTTC
NA	NA	TRBV5-5	TRBJ2-1	CASSSGLNYNEQFF	TGTGCCAGCAGCTCTGGACTCAACTACAATGAGCAGTTCTTC
few	NA	TRBV24-1	TRBJ1-6	CATSDLARRNSPLHF	TGTGCCACCAGTGATTTGGCTAGGCGGAATTCACCCCTCCACTTT
NA	NA	TRBV2	TRBJ2-1	CASSDGRGRNEQFF	TGTGCCAGCAGTGACGGGCGGGGAAGGAATGAGCAGTTCTTC
NA	NA	TRBV3-1/TRBV3-2	TRBJ2-1	CASSQGLAISEQFF	TGTGCCAGCAGCCAAGGGCTAGCCATTAGTGAGCAGTTCTTC
NA	NA	TRBV28	TRBJ2-7	CASSASSFGLRVYEQYF	TGTGCCAGCAGCGCCTCTTCCTTTGGGCTCCGCGTCTACGAGCAGTACTTC
NA	NA	TRBV28	TRBJ1-2	CASSLSRAGVDGYTF	TGTGCCAGCAGTTTATCCCGGGCAGGGGTCGATGGCTACACCTTC
NA	NA	TRBV21-1	TRBJ2-2	CASSKRDTTNTGELFF	TGTGCCAGCAGCAAAAGGGACACTACGAACACCGGGGAGCTGTTTTTT
once	TRBD1	TRBV2	TRBJ1-4	CASSEGGTGGEKLFF	TGTGCCAGCAGTGAAGGGGGGACAGGGGGTGAAAAACTGTTTTTT
NA	NA	TRBV28	TRBJ1-4	CASSPLQGIDEKLFF	TGTGCCAGCAGCCCCCTTCAGGGGATCGATGAAAAACTGTTTTTT
NA	TRBD1	TRBV12-3/TRBV12-4	TRBJ1-2	CASRTGQLSGYTF	TGTGCCAGCAGGACAGGGCAGCTTTCTGGCTACACCTTC
NA	TRBD1	TRBV5-1	TRBJ2-7	CASRPDGQGVDEQYF	TGCGCCAGCAGACCTGACGGACAGGGTGTCGACGAGCAGTACTTC
NA	NA	TRBV9	TRBJ1-6	CASSVGAMRDSPLHF	TGTGCCAGCAGCGTAGGGGCCATGAGGGATTCACCCCTCCACTTT
NA	NA	TRBV7-8	TRBJ1-1	CAGTSMRGGTEAFF	TGTGCCGGCACCAGCATGAGGGGGGGCACTGAAGCTTTCTTT
once	NA	TRBV5-4	TRBJ2-2	CASSLEQNGELFF	TGTGCCAGCAGCTTGGAACAGAACGGGGAGCTGTTTTTT
NA	NA	TRBV6-5	TRBJ2-2	CASRSRAIGELFF	TGTGCCAGCAGGTCGAGGGCGATCGGGGAGCTGTTTTTT
NA	NA	TRBV11-2	TRBJ1-1	CASSLVLGVGGLMNTEAFF	TGTGCCAGCAGCTTAGTATTAGGTGTGGGGGGACTCATGAACACTGAAGCTTTCTTT
NA	TRBD1	TRBV6-5	TRBJ1-2	CASRIQGVDGYTF	TGTGCCAGCAGAATACAGGGGGTTGACGGCTACACCTTC
NA	NA	TRBV2	TRBJ1-6	CASSGMTPNSPLHF	TGTGCCAGCAGTGGCATGACTCCGAATTCACCCCTCCACTTT
once	TRBD1	TRBV9	TRBJ2-5	CASSALRTGIRWQETQYF	TGTGCCAGCAGCGCTTTAAGGACAGGGATCAGGTGGCAAGAGACCCAGTACTTC
few	NA	TRBV10-1	TRBJ1-6	CASRGRTGLGLHF	TGCGCCAGCAGAGGGAGGACGGGATTAGGCCTCCACTTT
NA	NA	TRBV11-3	TRBJ1-1	CASSLDRLLGPSNTEAFF	TGTGCCAGCAGCTTAGATCGGCTTTTGGGGCCGTCGAACACTGAAGCTTTCTTT
NA	NA	TRBV10-1	TRBJ1-3	CASSEQRGNTIYF	TGCGCCAGCAGCGAACAGAGAGGAAACACCATATATTTT
NA	NA	TRBV19	TRBJ1-1	CASSIWEGTEAFF	TGTGCCAGTAGTATCTGGGAGGGCACTGAAGCTTTCTTT
NA	NA	TRBV3-1/TRBV3-2	TRBJ2-1	CASSQDVRNRQFF	TGTGCCAGCAGCCAAGATGTGAGGAATCGGCAGTTCTTC
NA	NA	TRBV19	TRBJ1-6	CASSLRERNSPLHF	TGTGCCAGTAGTCTCCGGGAGCGTAATTCACCCCTCCACTTT
NA	NA	TRBV7-9	TRBJ1-6	CASSLEQGGSPLHF	TGTGCCAGCAGCTTAGAACAGGGCGGTTCACCCCTCCACTTT
NA	TRBD2	TRBV14	TRBJ2-5	CASSLRTSGSSRGETQYF	TGTGCCAGCAGCCTTAGGACTAGCGGGTCCTCGAGGGGAGAGACCCAGTACTTC
NA	NA	TRBV7-2	TRBJ1-1	CASSGLGKGGRWSTEAFF	TGTGCCAGCAGCGGGCTTGGGAAGGGGGGGCGTTGGAGCACTGAAGCTTTCTTT
NA	NA	TRBV29-1	TRBJ1-5	CSALKREGSNQPQHF	TGCAGCGCCCTAAAAAGGGAGGGTAGCAATCAGCCCCAGCATTTT
NA	TRBD1	TRBV27	TRBJ1-1	CASEELQGLTEAFF	TGTGCCAGCGAGGAACTACAGGGGCTCACTGAAGCTTTCTTT
NA	TRBD2	TRBV7-8	TRBJ2-3	CASSLFLGGGVNTDTQYF	TGTGCCAGCAGCTTATTTTTGGGCGGGGGGGTGAACACAGATACGCAGTATTTT
NA	NA	TRBV18	TRBJ1-5	CASSDIQGPDQPQHF	TGTGCCAGCTCAGACATTCAGGGTCCGGATCAGCCCCAGCATTTT
NA	NA	TRBV27	TRBJ1-1	CASSLQGNTEAFF	TGTGCCAGCAGTCTCCAGGGGAACACTGAAGCTTTCTTT
NA	NA	TRBV15	TRBJ2-1	CATSRGTGRTYNEQFF	TGTGCCACCAGCAGGGGGACGGGGAGGACCTACAATGAGCAGTTCTTC
NA	TRBD2	TRBV27	TRBJ2-3	CASSLTSGTDTQYF	TGTGCCAGCAGTCTTACTAGCGGCACAGATACGCAGTATTTT
once	NA	TRBV11-2	TRBJ2-1	CASSRYGDFWERRNNEQFF	TGTGCCAGCAGCCGTTATGGGGACTTCTGGGAGAGGAGGAACAATGAGCAGTTCTTC
NA	NA	TRBV30	TRBJ1-2	CAWSQGDGYTF	TGTGCCTGGTCACAGGGCGATGGCTACACCTTC
NA	NA	TRBV28	TRBJ1-1	CASSLTGIGTEAFF	TGTGCCAGCAGTTTAACAGGGATCGGCACTGAAGCTTTCTTT
NA	NA	TRBV28	TRBJ2-7	CASSLTGEQYF	TGTGCCAGCAGCCTAACGGGTGAGCAGTACTTC
few	NA	TRBV7-9	TRBJ1-1	CASSESGLNTEAFF	TGTGCCAGCAGTGAGTCAGGGCTAAACACTGAAGCTTTCTTT
NA	NA	TRBV24-1	TRBJ2-1	CATSDFDTSLGEQFF	TGTGCCACCAGTGATTTCGACACCTCCTTGGGTGAGCAGTTCTTC
NA	NA	TRBV3-1/TRBV3-2	TRBJ1-2	CASSGRGLGFNGYTF	TGTGCCAGCAGCGGTCGAGGCCTGGGTTTTAACGGCTACACCTTC
NA	NA	TRBV5-5	TRBJ2-3	CASSLVLAESTDTQYF	TGTGCCAGCAGCTTGGTTCTAGCTGAAAGCACAGATACGCAGTATTTT